This entry lists 7 T cell receptor beta chains sequenced from one sample in a study of Tregs in tolerant kidney transplant recipients. This table comes from immunoSEQ multiplex PCR, and its TCRdb copy is limited to in-frame clones, with some not included. The sample lists about 240,000 clones, roughly 84% occurring once. The sample taken for sequencing was CD4+ T cells from blood. The origin of the receptors is a human donor in good health.

The chain has TRBV6-1 and TRBJ1-2; 8 bases align to TRBD1. The germline gives CDR1 MNHNS, CDR2 SASEGT. This CDR3 contains 15 residues. With 7 bases clipped from V and 4 bases from J, the junction kept 11 bases outside the gene matches. This CDR3 is CASTQYLQGGYGYTF. DNA for the CDR3: TGTGCCAGCACCCAGTATTTACAGGGGGGCTATGGCTACACCTTC.

This chain joins TRBV6-5 and TRBJ2-1, with 7 bases matching TRBD2. V was pared by 2 bases and J by 7 bases, with 2 bases of the junction left unmatched. CDR1 and CDR2 from the germline V gene are MNHEY and SVGAGI. The CDR3 extends over 13 amino acids. The CDR3 protein is CASSYVGRNEQFF. The CDR3 DNA sequence: TGTGCCAGCAGTTACGTCGGGAGGAATGAGCAGTTCTTC.

The genes are TRBV30 and TRBJ2-5; the match to TRBD2 covers 7 bases. CDR1 GTSNPN and CDR2 SVGIG come from the germline V gene (reference sequence). V dropped 2 bases and J dropped 7; count of bases not matched to a gene: 7. The CDR3 consists of 13 residues. This CDR3 is CAWSRQPGGTQYF. CDR3 DNA: TGTGCCTGGAGTCGGCAACCGGGGGGGACCCAGTACTTC.

For the CDR3, the DNA is TGTGCCAGCAGCGTAGAGGGTGGCAGAAACACCATATATTTT. This encodes CASSVEGGRNTIYF. The rearrangement uses TRBV9 and TRBJ1-3; D gene unclear. V lost 0 bases to trimming and J lost 5 bases, with 9 bases between them. CDR3 length: 14 amino acids. Germline V gives CDR1 SGDLS, CDR2 YYNGEE.

In its sample, this clone was seen once. V usage is TRBV27 and J usage is TRBJ2-7, with TRBD2 as a possible D gene (6 bases). This CDR3 is built from 14 residues. V lost 3 bases and J lost 3, with 12 bases in between. Germline V gives CDR1 MNHEY, CDR2 SMNVEV (reference sequence). CDR3 nucleotides: TGTGCCAGCAGTTTTGCGGGATCCAGCTACGAGCAGTACTTC. Amino acids: CASSFAGSSYEQYF.

This clone was counted between two and nine times. CDR3: CASSLRIGNTDTQYF. DNA for the CDR3: TGTGCCAGCAGCTTAAGGATAGGGAACACAGATACGCAGTATTTT. The chain recombines TRBV7-7 with TRBJ2-3; D is ambiguous. This CDR3 is built from 15 residues. V was pared by 2 bases and J by 2 bases, with 11 bases between. CDR1 is SSHAT and CDR2 is FNYEAQ in the germline V gene (reference sequence).

Points on this clone: Different DNA sequences within this sample yield the same CDR3. This chain uses TRBV1 with TRBJ2-1; the table's D call of TRBD2 was not tested on the DNA. TRBV1 corresponds to a pseudogene. The CDR3 consists of 14 residues. CDR3 in amino acids: CTSSQRGGENEQFF. CDR3 DNA sequence: TGCACCAGCAGCCAACGGGGGGGCGAAAATGAGCAGTTCTTC.